Listed below are T cell receptor beta chains from one sample, sequenced in a study of shared clonotypes between healthy human individuals. The data were produced by immunoSEQ multiplex PCR, yet TCRdb's version contains in-frame clones alone and is incomplete. The sample lists about 1.1 million clones; approximately 75% were seen once. Sequencing was performed on memory CD4+ T cells from PBMCs. The receptors come from a man younger than 35 in good health. Some clones in this sample may be carry-over from other donors' samples. Each CDR3 is given with its conserved first and last residue. Fields, in order: V gene, J gene, CDR3 protein.

TRBV6-5	TRBJ1-2	CASSDRGANYGYTF
TRBV29-1	TRBJ2-1	CSVGGPNRVYNEQFF
TRBV5-1	TRBJ2-2	CASSLMASGNTGELFF
TRBV18	TRBJ2-5	CASSPNTGQETQYF
TRBV6-1	TRBJ1-2	CASSEVGGLYGYTF
TRBV7-9	TRBJ2-5	CAILADQETQYF
TRBV28	TRBJ2-4	CASSFEGRGAYDKNIQYF
TRBV6-1	TRBJ1-5	CASSDGDRAGQPQHF
TRBV27	TRBJ2-4	CASSLVVRDIQYF
TRBV4-3	TRBJ2-2	CASSQDTGEAGELFF
TRBV9	TRBJ2-1	CASSVALGAGGPGGVNEQFF
TRBV13	TRBJ2-7	CASSLKTSGRAKYEQYF
TRBV12-2	TRBJ1-5	CASRLEGAWGNQPQHF
TRBV30	TRBJ1-2	CAWSPLGADGYTF
TRBV18	TRBJ1-1	CASSPEQGGTEAFF
TRBV7-3	TRBJ2-2	CASSLTSGRNTGELFF
TRBV7-9	TRBJ2-5	CASSLSRGIQETQYF
TRBV11-3	TRBJ2-3	CASSLEAQTDTQYF
TRBV6-6	TRBJ1-2	CASSYLKDSYTF
TRBV18	TRBJ2-7	CASSPLGPYEQYF
TRBV28	TRBJ1-2	CASSSDRGGRGGYTF
TRBV6-5	TRBJ1-1	CASRTQGAGKTEAFF
TRBV9	TRBJ2-5	CASSPPGGGRETQYF
TRBV19	TRBJ2-7	CASSHLRTDPPREQYF
TRBV19	TRBJ2-1	CASAWTSGDVVF
TRBV2	TRBJ1-2	CASRGTGGEGYGYTF
TRBV10-3	TRBJ2-1	CAIRRESGDHNEQFF
TRBV7-9	TRBJ2-1	CASSFGGFNEQFF
TRBV4-1	TRBJ1-5	CASSQVVGLNQPQHF
TRBV29-1	TRBJ1-1	CSVPGAEAFF
TRBV5-1	TRBJ2-7	CASSGDGRSYEQYF
TRBV5-6	TRBJ1-2	CASSLTRVNYGYTF
TRBV28	TRBJ2-1	CASRRGASGSGEQFF
TRBV28	TRBJ1-2	CASSLMASDYGYTF
TRBV18	TRBJ2-3	CASSQDHTPSTDTQYF
TRBV15	TRBJ2-3	CATSEFRTDTQYF
TRBV5-1	TRBJ1-2	CASSFESNYGYTF
TRBV4-2	TRBJ2-1	CASSQVEDEQFF
TRBV28	TRBJ1-3	CASSLSGNTIYF
TRBV5-1	TRBJ1-1	CASSPRTGEAFF
TRBV6-5	TRBJ1-1	CASSYPGGGERVFF
TRBV7-3	TRBJ1-1	CASSRGPGNTEAFF
TRBV11-2	TRBJ2-1	CASSLYRDRRNEQFF
TRBV20-1	TRBJ2-7	CSAGQGEQYF
TRBV7-4	TRBJ1-1	CASSLRRALGAEAFF
TRBV7-2	TRBJ1-2	CASSLVLEGYGYTF
TRBV29-1	TRBJ2-7	CSVSGTDNSYEQYF
TRBV28	TRBJ1-4	CASRGGREKLFF
TRBV7-2	TRBJ2-1	CASSSPGLAVNEQFF
TRBV27	TRBJ2-1	CASSYLRALVGNEQFF
TRBV7-9	TRBJ2-7	CASSLGQGVDEQYF
TRBV2	TRBJ2-2	CASRLAGVNTGELFF
TRBV27	TRBJ2-3	CASSFAGLPRTDTQYF
TRBV4-1	TRBJ2-5	CASSQGRATGRETQYF
TRBV18	TRBJ1-1	CASSQGTAPEAFF